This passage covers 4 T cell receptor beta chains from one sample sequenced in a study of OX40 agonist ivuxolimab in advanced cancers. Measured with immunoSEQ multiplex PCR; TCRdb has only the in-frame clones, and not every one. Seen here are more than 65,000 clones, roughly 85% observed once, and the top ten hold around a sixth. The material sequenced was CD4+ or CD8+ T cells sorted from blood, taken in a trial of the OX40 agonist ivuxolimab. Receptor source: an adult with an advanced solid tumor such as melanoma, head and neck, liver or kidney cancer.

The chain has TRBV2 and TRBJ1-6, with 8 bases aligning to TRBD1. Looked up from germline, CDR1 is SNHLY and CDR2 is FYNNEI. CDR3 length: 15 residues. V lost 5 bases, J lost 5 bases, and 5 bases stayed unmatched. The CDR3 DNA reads TGTGCCAGCAGTATGGACAGGGCTAATAATTCACCCCTCCACTTT. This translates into CASSMDRANNSPLHF.

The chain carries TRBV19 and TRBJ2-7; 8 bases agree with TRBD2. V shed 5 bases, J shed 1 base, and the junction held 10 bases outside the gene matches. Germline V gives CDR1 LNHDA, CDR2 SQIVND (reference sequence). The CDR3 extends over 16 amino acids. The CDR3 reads CASSYQAGGSSYEQYF. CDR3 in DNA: TGTGCCAGTAGTTACCAGGCGGGAGGATCGTCCTACGAGCAGTACTTC.

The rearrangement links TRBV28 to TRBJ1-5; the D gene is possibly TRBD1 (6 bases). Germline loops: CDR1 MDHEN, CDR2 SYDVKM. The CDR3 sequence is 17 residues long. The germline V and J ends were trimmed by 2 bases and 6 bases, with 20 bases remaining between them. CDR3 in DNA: TGTGCCAGCAGTTTAGGACAGTTGTCAGAGTTGGGTCAGCCCCAGCATTTT. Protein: CASSLGQLSELGQPQHF.

In DNA form, the CDR3 reads TGTGCCAGCAGTTACGATGACCCTACCTACAATGAGCAGTTCTTC. Amino acids: CASSYDDPTYNEQFF. The rearrangement uses TRBV6-5 and TRBJ2-1; D gene unclear. This CDR3 region has 15 residues. The ends were cut back, 2 bases at V and 2 bases at J, with 10 bases in the middle. Germline V gene data show CDR1 as MNHEY and CDR2 as SVGAGI.